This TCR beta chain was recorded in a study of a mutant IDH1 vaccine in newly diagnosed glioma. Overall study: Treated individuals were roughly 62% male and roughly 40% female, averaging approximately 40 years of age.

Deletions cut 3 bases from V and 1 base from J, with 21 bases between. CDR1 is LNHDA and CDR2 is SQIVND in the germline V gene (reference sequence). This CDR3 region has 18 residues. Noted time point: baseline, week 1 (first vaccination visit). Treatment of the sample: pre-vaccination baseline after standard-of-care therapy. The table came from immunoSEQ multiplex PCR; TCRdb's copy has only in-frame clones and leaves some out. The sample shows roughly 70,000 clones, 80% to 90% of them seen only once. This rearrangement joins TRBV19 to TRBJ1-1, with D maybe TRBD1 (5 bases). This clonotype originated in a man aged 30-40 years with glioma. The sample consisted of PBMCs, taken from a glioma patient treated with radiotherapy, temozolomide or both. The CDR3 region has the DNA TGTGCCAGTAGTATGGTCGCTAGCGGGGGATTTCCGAACACTGAAGCTTTCTTT. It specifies CASSMVASGGFPNTEAFF.